This T cell receptor (beta chain) was obtained from a study of HIV-infected patients and healthy controls. This clonotype was counted only a few times. TCRdb re-called the 5' RACE reads through MiXCR, storing one row per CDR3 protein. The sample holds 70,000 or so distinct CDR3 sequences, roughly a sixth seen once. CDR3 length equals 15 residues. V was trimmed by 5 bases and J by 3 bases, leaving 16 bases between them. Germline V gene data show CDR1 as SGHTA and CDR2 as FQGNSA. This sequence originates from a human donor in good health. The sequenced material came from CD4+ T cells from blood. This sequence joins TRBV7-2 and TRBJ1-1, with D maybe TRBD1 (6 bases). The DNA of the CDR3 is TGTGCCAGCAGCCCTCAGGGGCTACGTTACACTGAAGCTTTCTTT. The encoded protein is CASSPQGLRYTEAFF.